Reported below is one T cell receptor (beta chain). The repertoire was sequenced with immunoSEQ multiplex PCR; TCRdb's copy has only in-frame clones and lacks some. This table holds about 370,000 clones, roughly nine tenths found once. Trimming shortened V by 4 bases and J by 2 bases, and 17 bases separated the two germline ends. Germline loops: CDR1 SGHAT, CDR2 FQNNGV. This CDR3 spans 16 amino acids. This specimen belongs to a study of blood T cell repertoires in COVID-19. The clonotype comes from a man between 18 and 35 years old who had recovered from COVID-19. The sequenced sample consisted of PBMCs or T cells enriched from blood (not recorded which). This chain links TRBV11-2 with TRBJ1-2; D unclear. The CDR3 DNA reads TGTGCCAGCAGCTCCACCATTTATACAGAAAACTATGGCTACACCTTC. Its protein product is CASSSTIYTENYGYTF.